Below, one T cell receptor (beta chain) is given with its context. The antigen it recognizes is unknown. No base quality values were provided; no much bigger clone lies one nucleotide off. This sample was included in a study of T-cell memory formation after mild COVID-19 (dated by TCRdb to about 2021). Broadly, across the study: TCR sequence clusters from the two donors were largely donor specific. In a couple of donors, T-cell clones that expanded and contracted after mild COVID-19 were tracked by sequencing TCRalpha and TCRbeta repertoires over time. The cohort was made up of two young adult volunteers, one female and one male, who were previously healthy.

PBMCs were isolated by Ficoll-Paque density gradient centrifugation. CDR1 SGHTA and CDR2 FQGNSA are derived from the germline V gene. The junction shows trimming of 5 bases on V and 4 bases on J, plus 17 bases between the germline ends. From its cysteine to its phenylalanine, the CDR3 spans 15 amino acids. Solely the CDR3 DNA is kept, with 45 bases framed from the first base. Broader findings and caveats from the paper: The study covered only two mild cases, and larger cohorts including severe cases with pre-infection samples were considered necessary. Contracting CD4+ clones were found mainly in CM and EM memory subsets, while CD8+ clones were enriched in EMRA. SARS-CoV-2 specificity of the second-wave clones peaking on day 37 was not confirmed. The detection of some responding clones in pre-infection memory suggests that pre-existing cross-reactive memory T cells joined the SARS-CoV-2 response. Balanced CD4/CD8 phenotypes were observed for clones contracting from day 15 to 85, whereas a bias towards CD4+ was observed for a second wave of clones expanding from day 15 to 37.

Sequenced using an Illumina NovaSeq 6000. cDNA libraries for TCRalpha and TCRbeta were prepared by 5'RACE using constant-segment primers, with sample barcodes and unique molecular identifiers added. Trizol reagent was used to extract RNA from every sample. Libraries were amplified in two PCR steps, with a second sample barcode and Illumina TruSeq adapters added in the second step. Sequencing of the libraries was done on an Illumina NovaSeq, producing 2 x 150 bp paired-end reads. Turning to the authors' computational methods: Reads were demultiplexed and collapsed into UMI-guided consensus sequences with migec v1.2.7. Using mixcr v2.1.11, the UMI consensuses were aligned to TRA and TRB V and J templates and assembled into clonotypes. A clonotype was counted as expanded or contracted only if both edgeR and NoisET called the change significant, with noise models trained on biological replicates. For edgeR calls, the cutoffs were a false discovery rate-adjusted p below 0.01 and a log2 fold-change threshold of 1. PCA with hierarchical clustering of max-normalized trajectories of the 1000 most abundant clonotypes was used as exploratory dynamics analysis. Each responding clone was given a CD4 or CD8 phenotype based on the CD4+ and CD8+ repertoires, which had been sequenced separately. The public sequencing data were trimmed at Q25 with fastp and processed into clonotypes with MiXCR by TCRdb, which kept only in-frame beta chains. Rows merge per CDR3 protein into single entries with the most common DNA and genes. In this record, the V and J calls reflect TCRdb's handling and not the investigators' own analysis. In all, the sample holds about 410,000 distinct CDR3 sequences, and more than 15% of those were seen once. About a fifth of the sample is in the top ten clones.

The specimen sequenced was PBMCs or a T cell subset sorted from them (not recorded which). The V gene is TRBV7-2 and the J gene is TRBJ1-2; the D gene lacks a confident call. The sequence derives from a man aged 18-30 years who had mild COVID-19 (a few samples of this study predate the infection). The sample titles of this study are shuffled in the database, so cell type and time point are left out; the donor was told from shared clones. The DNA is TGTGCCAGCAGCCCGTCGACCCCCCTTGGCTATGGCTACACCTTC. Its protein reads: CASSPSTPLGYGYTF. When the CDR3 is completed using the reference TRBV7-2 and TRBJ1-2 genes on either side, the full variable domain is GAGVSQSPSNKVTEKGKDVELRCDPISGHTALYWYRQSLGQGLEFLIYFQGNSAPDKSGLPSDRFSAERTGGSVSTLTIQRTQQEDSAVYLCASSPSTPLGYGYTFGSGTRLTVV.